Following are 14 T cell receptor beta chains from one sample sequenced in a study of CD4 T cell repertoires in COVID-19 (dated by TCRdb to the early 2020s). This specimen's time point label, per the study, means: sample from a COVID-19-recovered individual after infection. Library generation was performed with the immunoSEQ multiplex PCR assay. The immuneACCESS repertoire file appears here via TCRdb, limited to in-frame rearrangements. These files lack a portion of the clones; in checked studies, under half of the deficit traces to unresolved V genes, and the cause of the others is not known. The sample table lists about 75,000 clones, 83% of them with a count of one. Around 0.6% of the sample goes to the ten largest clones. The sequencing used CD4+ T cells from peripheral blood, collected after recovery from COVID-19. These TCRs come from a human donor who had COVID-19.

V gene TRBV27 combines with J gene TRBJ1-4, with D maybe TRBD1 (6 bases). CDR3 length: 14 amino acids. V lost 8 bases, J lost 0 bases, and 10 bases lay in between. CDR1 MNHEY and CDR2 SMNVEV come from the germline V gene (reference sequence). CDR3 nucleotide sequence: TGTGCCAGCGGACGACAGGCAACTAATGAAAAACTGTTTTTT. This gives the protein CASGRQATNEKLFF.

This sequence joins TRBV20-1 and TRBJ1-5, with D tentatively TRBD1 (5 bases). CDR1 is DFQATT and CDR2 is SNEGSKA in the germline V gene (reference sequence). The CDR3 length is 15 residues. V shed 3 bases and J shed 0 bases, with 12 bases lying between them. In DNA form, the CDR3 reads TGCAGTGCTAGTGACAGTAGAAATAGCAATCAGCCCCAGCATTTT. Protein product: CSASDSRNSNQPQHF.

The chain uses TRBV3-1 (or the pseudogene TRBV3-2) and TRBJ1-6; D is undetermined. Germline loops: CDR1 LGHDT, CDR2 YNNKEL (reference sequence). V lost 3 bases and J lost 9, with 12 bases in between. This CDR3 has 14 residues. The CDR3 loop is CASSHLPTASPLHF. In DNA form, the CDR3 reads TGTGCCAGCAGCCACCTTCCGACGGCTTCACCCCTCCACTTT.

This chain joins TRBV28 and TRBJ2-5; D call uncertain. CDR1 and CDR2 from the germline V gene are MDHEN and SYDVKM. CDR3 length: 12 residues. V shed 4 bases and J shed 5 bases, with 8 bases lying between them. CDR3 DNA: TGTGCCAGCAGTTCCGCCGGGGAGACCCAGTACTTC. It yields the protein CASSSAGETQYF. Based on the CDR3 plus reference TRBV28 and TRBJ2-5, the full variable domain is DVKVTQSSRYLVKRTGEKVFLECVQDMDHENMFWYRQDPGLGLRLIYFSYDVKMKEKGDIPEGYSVSREKKERFSLILESASTNQTSMYLCASSSAGETQYFGPGTRLLVL.

CDR3 in DNA: TGTGCCAGTAGTATAGACAGGGTAACCCGCAATCAGCCCCAGCATTTT. Translation gives CASSIDRVTRNQPQHF. The chain is built from TRBV19 and TRBJ1-5, with D maybe TRBD1 (5 bases). The V end was cut by 0 bases, the J end by 2 bases, with 11 bases between. This CDR3 comprises 16 residues. Germline V gives CDR1 LNHDA, CDR2 SQIVND (reference sequence).

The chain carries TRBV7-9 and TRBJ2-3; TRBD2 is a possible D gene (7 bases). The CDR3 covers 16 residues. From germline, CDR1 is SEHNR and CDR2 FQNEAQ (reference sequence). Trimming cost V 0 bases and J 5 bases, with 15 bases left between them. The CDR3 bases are TGTGCCAGCAGCTTAGCGCTCTGGGGGGGACAAGATACGCAGTATTTT. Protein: CASSLALWGGQDTQYF.

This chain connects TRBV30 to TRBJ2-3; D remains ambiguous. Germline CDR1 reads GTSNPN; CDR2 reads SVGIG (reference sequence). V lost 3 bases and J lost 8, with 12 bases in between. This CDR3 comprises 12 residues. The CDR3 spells CAWSGPASTQYF. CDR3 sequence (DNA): TGTGCCTGGAGCGGACCCGCGAGTACGCAGTATTTT.

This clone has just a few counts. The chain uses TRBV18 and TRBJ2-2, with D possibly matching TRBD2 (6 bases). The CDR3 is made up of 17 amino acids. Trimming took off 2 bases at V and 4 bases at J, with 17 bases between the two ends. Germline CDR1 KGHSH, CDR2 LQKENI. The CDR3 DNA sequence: TGTGCCAGCTCACCAGGGCTTGCGGGAAGGGGCACCGGGGAGCTGTTTTTT. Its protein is CASSPGLAGRGTGELFF.

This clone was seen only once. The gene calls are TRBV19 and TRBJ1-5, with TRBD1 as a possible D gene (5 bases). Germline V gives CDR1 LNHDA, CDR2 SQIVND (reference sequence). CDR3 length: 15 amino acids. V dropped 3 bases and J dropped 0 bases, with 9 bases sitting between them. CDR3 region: CASSILGDSNQPQHF. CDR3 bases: TGTGCCAGTAGTATTCTGGGGGATAGCAATCAGCCCCAGCATTTT.

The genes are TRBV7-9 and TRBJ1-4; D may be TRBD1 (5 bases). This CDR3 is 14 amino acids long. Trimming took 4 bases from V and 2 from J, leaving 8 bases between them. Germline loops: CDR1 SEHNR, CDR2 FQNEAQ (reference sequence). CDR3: CASSWGRTNEKLFF. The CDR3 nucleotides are TGTGCCAGCAGCTGGGGACGGACTAATGAAAAACTGTTTTTT.

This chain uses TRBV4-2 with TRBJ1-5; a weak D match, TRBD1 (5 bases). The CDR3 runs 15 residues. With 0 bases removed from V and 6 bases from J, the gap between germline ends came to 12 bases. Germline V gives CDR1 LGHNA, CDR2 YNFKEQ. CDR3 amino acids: CASSQDSGPFQPQHF. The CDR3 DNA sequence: TGTGCCAGCAGCCAAGACTCAGGGCCTTTTCAGCCCCAGCATTTT.

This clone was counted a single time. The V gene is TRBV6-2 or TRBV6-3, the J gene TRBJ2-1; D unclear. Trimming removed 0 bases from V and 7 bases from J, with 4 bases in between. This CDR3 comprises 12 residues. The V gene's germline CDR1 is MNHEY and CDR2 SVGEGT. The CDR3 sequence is CASSYSGNEQFF. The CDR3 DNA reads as TGTGCCAGCAGTTACTCGGGAAATGAGCAGTTCTTC.

In nucleotides, the CDR3 is TGCGCCAGCAGCTTGGTTCCGGGGATCGATGAGCAGTTCTTC. Translation gives CASSLVPGIDEQFF. The V gene is TRBV5-1, the J gene TRBJ2-1; D may be TRBD2 (5 bases). Germline CDR1 is SGHRS and CDR2 is YFSETQ. The germline V and J ends were trimmed by 0 bases and 8 bases, with 12 bases remaining between them. The CDR3 length is 14 residues.

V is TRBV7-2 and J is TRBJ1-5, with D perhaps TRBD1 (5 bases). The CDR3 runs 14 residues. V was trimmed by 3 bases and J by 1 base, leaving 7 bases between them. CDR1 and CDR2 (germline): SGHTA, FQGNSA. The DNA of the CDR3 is TGTGCCAGCAGCTTGGAGGGGAGCAATCAGCCCCAGCATTTT. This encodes CASSLEGSNQPQHF.